The 27 T cell receptor beta chains listed next were all sequenced from one sample in a study of T cell responses to AZD1222 COVID-19 vaccine. Method: immunoSEQ multiplex PCR; TCRdb's copy keeps in-frame clones and lacks some. Among about 140,000 clones listed, around 90% were seen once. Sequences were derived from peripheral blood, sampled 28 days after the second dose of the MenACWY control vaccine. Receptors were obtained from an adult who received the MenACWY meningococcal vaccine as a control.

V and J are TRBV6-7 and TRBJ1-6; D gene ambiguous. TRBV6-7 is filed as an ORF, its function uncertain. This CDR3 has 15 residues. Trimming stripped 4 bases from V and 3 bases from J, with 10 bases between. In DNA form, the CDR3 reads TGTGCCAGCAGTTTTCAGGATCTCTATAATTCACCCCTCCACTTT. Protein product: CASSFQDLYNSPLHF.

In its sample, this clone was seen once. The chain couples TRBV7-8 to TRBJ2-1, with TRBD1 matching over 8 bases. The V gene's germline CDR1 is SGHVS and CDR2 FQNEAQ. V lost 5 bases, J lost 10 bases, and 7 bases stayed unmatched. The CDR3 has 13 residues. CDR3 loop: CASSLDRGREQFF. In DNA form, the CDR3 reads TGTGCCAGCAGCCTAGACAGGGGCCGGGAGCAGTTCTTC.

The sample holds a few counts of this clone. V gene TRBV7-9 combines with J gene TRBJ2-3, with 10 bases matching TRBD1. This CDR3 is 14 amino acids long. Germline V gene data show CDR1 as SEHNR and CDR2 as FQNEAQ (reference sequence). J gave up 3 bases and V 4 bases, and 1 base lay outside the gene matches. CDR3 coding DNA: TGTGCCAGCAGCTCGGGACAGGGGACAGATACGCAGTATTTT. Residues: CASSSGQGTDTQYF. The complete variable domain, with remaining parts taken from reference TRBV7-9 and TRBJ2-3, reads DTGVSQNPRHKITKRGQNVTFRCDPISEHNRLYWYRQTLGQGPEFLTYFQNEAQLEKSRLLSDRFSAERPKGSFSTLEIQRTEQGDSAMYLCASSSGQGTDTQYFGPGTRLTVL.

This chain links TRBV3-1 (or the pseudogene TRBV3-2) with TRBJ1-3; no clear D. Germline assignment: CDR1 LGHDT and CDR2 YNNKEL (reference sequence). With 6 bases removed from V and 3 bases from J, the gap between germline ends came to 3 bases. The length of the CDR3 is 11 residues. CDR3 loop: CASSVGNTIYF. The CDR3, as DNA: TGTGCCAGCAGTGTTGGAAACACCATATATTTT.

This rearrangement joins TRBV28 to TRBJ1-2; D is unclear. Germline V gene data show CDR1 as MDHEN and CDR2 as SYDVKM. V was cut by 6 bases and J by 7 bases, with 6 bases left in between. The CDR3 length is 10 residues. CDR3 in amino acids: CASRGGGYTF. Written as DNA, the CDR3 is TGTGCCAGCAGGGGCGGTGGCTACACCTTC.

This clone occurred once. This sequence joins TRBV14 and TRBJ2-7, with D tentatively TRBD2 (6 bases). V was clipped by 5 bases and J by 3 bases, with 17 bases between them. The CDR3 loop spans 15 amino acids. Germline V lookup: CDR1 SGHDN, CDR2 FVKESK. This chain's CDR3 is CASSARLVDIYEQYF. The CDR3 DNA follows: TGTGCCAGCAGCGCCCGACTAGTGGATATCTACGAGCAGTACTTC.

This clone has just one count. The rearrangement links TRBV19 to TRBJ2-7; TRBD1 agrees at 7 bases. V was pared by 4 bases and J by 4 bases, with 1 base of the junction left unmatched. CDR1 is LNHDA, CDR2 SQIVND, per germline (reference sequence). The CDR3 length is 12 residues. This CDR3 reads CASSNRGYEQYF. The DNA of the CDR3 is TGTGCCAGTAGTAACAGGGGTTACGAGCAGTACTTC. The full variable domain, rest sourced from reference TRBV19 and TRBJ2-7, is DGGITQSPKYLFRKEGQNVTLSCEQNLNHDAMYWYRQDPGQGLRLIYYSQIVNDFQKGDIAEGYSVSREKKESFPLTVTSAQKNPTAFYLCASSNRGYEQYFGPGTRLTVT.

This chain links TRBV9 with TRBJ1-5; weak D call: TRBD1 (6 bases). Per the germline V gene, CDR1 is SGDLS and CDR2 is YYNGEE. This CDR3 has 15 amino acids. With 4 bases removed from V and 4 bases from J, the gap between germline ends came to 15 bases. The CDR3 loop is CASSPFGGANQPQHF. CDR3 DNA: TGTGCCAGCAGCCCTTTCGGGGGGGCAAATCAGCCCCAGCATTTT. Full variable domain (remainder filled in from reference TRBV9 and TRBJ1-5): DSGVTQTPKHLITATGQRVTLRCSPRSGDLSVYWYQQSLDQGLQFLIQYYNGEERAKGNILERFSAQQFPDLHSELNLSSLELGDSALYFCASSPFGGANQPQHFGDGTRLSIL.

The chain joins TRBV27 to TRBJ2-3; TRBD2 agrees at 12 bases. With 3 bases clipped from V and 3 bases from J, the junction kept 1 base outside the gene matches. Per the germline V gene, CDR1 is MNHEY and CDR2 is SMNVEV (reference sequence). The CDR3 runs to 15 residues. The CDR3 region is CASSFGLAGTDTQYF. CDR3 in DNA: TGTGCCAGCAGTTTTGGACTAGCGGGGACAGATACGCAGTATTTT.

V gene TRBV6-5 combines with J gene TRBJ2-2; possibly TRBD1 for D (5 bases). This CDR3 is built from 15 residues. Trimming pared 7 bases from V and 1 base from J, leaving 13 bases between. Germline CDR1 and CDR2: MNHEY and SVGAGI. Here the CDR3 reads CASKTLDKNTGELFF. In DNA form, the CDR3 reads TGTGCCAGCAAGACCTTGGACAAGAACACCGGGGAGCTGTTTTTT.

The chain is built from TRBV27 and TRBJ2-7, with 11 bases fitting TRBD2. J was trimmed by 7 bases and V by 5 bases; bases with no gene match: 10. Germline V gene sequence: CDR1 MNHEY, CDR2 SMNVEV (reference sequence). The CDR3 sequence is 15 residues long. The CDR3 coding sequence is TGTGCCAGCAGTCCCAGACTAGCGGGATCCGGGGAGCAGTACTTC. Its translation: CASSPRLAGSGEQYF.

This chain connects TRBV19 to TRBJ2-1, with D possibly being TRBD1 (6 bases). V was cut by 7 bases and J by 5 bases, with 15 bases left in between. This CDR3 is built from 14 residues. Germline loops: CDR1 LNHDA, CDR2 SQIVND (reference sequence). The CDR3: CASMSGDTNNEQFF. The CDR3 bases are TGTGCCAGTATGTCAGGGGACACAAACAATGAGCAGTTCTTC. The variable domain in full, completed from reference TRBV19 and TRBJ2-1, reads DGGITQSPKYLFRKEGQNVTLSCEQNLNHDAMYWYRQDPGQGLRLIYYSQIVNDFQKGDIAEGYSVSREKKESFPLTVTSAQKNPTAFYLCASMSGDTNNEQFFGPGTRLTVL.

The chain is built from TRBV10-3 and TRBJ2-5; tentatively, D is TRBD1 (6 bases). Germline-derived CDR1 and CDR2 are ENHRY and SYGVKD. V dropped 4 bases and J dropped 1 base, with 7 bases sitting between them. The CDR3 has 13 residues. The CDR3 protein is CAISVGAQETQYF. In nucleotides, the CDR3 is TGTGCCATCAGTGTGGGGGCCCAAGAGACCCAGTACTTC.

Comment on this clone: Germline and junction disagree at one end, which may indicate a read error. V and J are TRBV7-3 and TRBJ2-4; D might be TRBD1 or TRBD2, each matching 5 bases. CDR3 length: 16 amino acids. The germline CDR1 and CDR2 sequences are SGHTA and FQGTGA. Here the CDR3 DNA reads TGTGCCAGCAGCCTAACAGGTGGGGGAGCCAAAAACATTCAGTACTTC. Translated: CASSLTGGGAKNIQYF.

The CDR3 nucleotides read TGTGCCAGCAGCTGGGGGGAACAGCCCCAGCATTTT. Translated: CASSWGEQPQHF. The chain recombines TRBV7-2 with TRBJ1-5; a weak D match, TRBD1 (5 bases). Trimming removed 4 bases from V and 7 bases from J, with 8 bases in between. The germline CDR1 and CDR2 sequences are SGHTA and FQGNSA. The length of the CDR3 is 12 residues.

The chain combines TRBV5-8 with TRBJ2-7; 7 nucleotides line up with TRBD1. The CDR3 consists of 17 residues. Germline-derived CDR1 and CDR2 are SGHTS and YDEGEE. After removal of 1 base from V and 0 bases from J, the junction contained 10 bases not matched to a gene. CDR3 bases: TGTGCCAGCAGCTTGTGGGCAGGGGGTTCTCCCTCCTACGAGCAGTACTTC. Amino acid sequence: CASSLWAGGSPSYEQYF.

The chain uses TRBV6-2 or TRBV6-3 and TRBJ2-7; 11 positions agree with TRBD2. Trimming at V came to 6 bases and at J to 2 bases, leaving 9 bases not matched to a gene. CDR1 and CDR2 (germline): MNHEY, SVGEGT. The CDR3 covers 16 residues. The CDR3 DNA is TGTGCCAGCAGCCCCACGACTAGCGGGGCAACCTACGAGCAGTACTTC. This codes for CASSPTTSGATYEQYF.

This clone was recorded once. CDR3 amino acids: CASRITGPYNEQFF. The CDR3 DNA is TGTGCCAGCAGAATTACAGGGCCCTACAATGAGCAGTTCTTC. The chain has TRBV25-1 and TRBJ2-1, with a tentative D call TRBD1 (6 bases). The CDR3 has 14 amino acids. Germline V gene sequence: CDR1 MGHDK, CDR2 SYGVNS. V lost 6 bases to trimming and J lost 2 bases, with 11 bases between them. Combining the CDR3 with reference TRBV25-1 and TRBJ2-1 gives the whole variable domain EADIYQTPRYLVIGTGKKITLECSQTMGHDKMYWYQQDPGMELHLIHYSYGVNSTEKGDLSSESTVSRIRTEHFPLTLESARPSHTSQYLCASRITGPYNEQFFGPGTRLTVL.

This rearrangement joins TRBV18 to TRBJ1-2; TRBD1 is a possible D gene (5 bases). The V gene lost 2 bases and the J gene lost 0 bases, with 10 bases spanning the gap. CDR3 length equals 15 residues. The germline V gene has CDR1 KGHSH and CDR2 LQKENI. The CDR3, as DNA: TGTGCCAGCTCACCAGTGAGGACACCTAACTATGGCTACACCTTC. This encodes CASSPVRTPNYGYTF.

This chain connects TRBV5-1 to TRBJ1-1; D gene uncertain. Germline V gene data show CDR1 as SGHRS and CDR2 as YFSETQ. Trimming cost V 1 base and J 0 bases, with 7 bases left between them. The length of the CDR3 is 14 residues. CDR3 DNA: TGCGCCAGCAGCTTGATCTCCGTGAACACTGAAGCTTTCTTT. This translates into CASSLISVNTEAFF.

The V gene is TRBV5-4, the J gene TRBJ1-2; D is undetermined. This CDR3 spans 14 amino acids. Trimming removed 0 bases at V and 4 bases at J, with 10 bases between. Germline V gene lookup returns CDR1 SGHNT and CDR2 YYREEE (reference sequence). CDR3 loop: CASSLDSGLYGYTF. The CDR3 coding sequence is TGTGCCAGCAGCTTGGACTCAGGCCTCTATGGCTACACCTTC.

The chain employs TRBV28 and TRBJ2-7; D is perhaps TRBD2 (6 bases). With 0 bases removed from V and 6 bases from J, the gap between germline ends came to 18 bases. The CDR3 sequence is 16 residues long. Germline CDR1 is MDHEN and CDR2 is SYDVKM. CDR3 nucleotides: TGTGCCAGCAGTTTATGGAGCGGGCGCCTTGGAGGCGAGCAGTACTTC. Translated, it gives CASSLWSGRLGGEQYF.

The V and J genes are TRBV5-1 and TRBJ1-1; 8 nucleotides match TRBD1. The V gene end was trimmed by 4 bases and the J gene end by 5 bases; junction bases not matched to a gene: 10. The CDR3 is made up of 15 amino acids. CDR1 and CDR2 from the germline V gene are SGHRS and YFSETQ. The CDR3 loop is CASSPAANRGTEAFF. CDR3 nucleotide sequence: TGCGCCAGCAGCCCGGCGGCCAACAGGGGGACTGAAGCTTTCTTT.

There are a few counts of this clone. The chain joins TRBV7-3 to TRBJ2-1; 10 bases line up with TRBD2. V dropped 2 bases and J dropped 6; count of bases not matched to a gene: 10. Germline CDR1 is SGHTA and CDR2 is FQGTGA. This CDR3 has 17 amino acids. The CDR3 reads CASSLHVPASGGNEQFF. The CDR3 region has the DNA TGTGCCAGCAGCTTACATGTTCCGGCTAGCGGGGGCAATGAGCAGTTCTTC.

The chain has TRBV28 and TRBJ2-3; tentatively, D is TRBD1 or TRBD2 (6 bases each). The CDR3 is 15 amino acids. The germline V and J ends were trimmed by 4 bases and 6 bases, with 17 bases remaining between them. CDR1 is MDHEN, CDR2 SYDVKM, per germline. Here the CDR3 reads CASSSSGAGTDTQYF. CDR3 nucleotides: TGTGCCAGCAGTTCATCAGGGGCGGGAACTGATACGCAGTATTTT. Filled out from reference TRBV28 and TRBJ2-3, the complete variable domain reads DVKVTQSSRYLVKRTGEKVFLECVQDMDHENMFWYRQDPGLGLRLIYFSYDVKMKEKGDIPEGYSVSREKKERFSLILESASTNQTSMYLCASSSSGAGTDTQYFGPGTRLTVL.

This chain links TRBV7-8 with TRBJ1-1; no reliable D call. Deletions cut 7 bases from V and 1 base from J, with 10 bases between. The CDR3 is 13 amino acids. Germline V gene sequence: CDR1 SGHVS, CDR2 FQNEAQ. The CDR3, as DNA: TGTGCCAGCACCCGAGCCCAGAACACTGAAGCTTTCTTT. Translated, it gives CASTRAQNTEAFF.

V gene TRBV4-3 combines with J gene TRBJ2-3, with 9 positions matching TRBD2. Germline V gene data show CDR1 as LGHNA and CDR2 as YSLEER. V lost 2 bases, J lost 0 bases, and 9 bases stayed unmatched. The CDR3 length is 18 residues. The CDR3 nucleotides are TGCGCCAGCAGCCAAAGTGCCGGGACTAGCATTAGCACAGATACGCAGTATTTT. This gives the protein CASSQSAGTSISTDTQYF.